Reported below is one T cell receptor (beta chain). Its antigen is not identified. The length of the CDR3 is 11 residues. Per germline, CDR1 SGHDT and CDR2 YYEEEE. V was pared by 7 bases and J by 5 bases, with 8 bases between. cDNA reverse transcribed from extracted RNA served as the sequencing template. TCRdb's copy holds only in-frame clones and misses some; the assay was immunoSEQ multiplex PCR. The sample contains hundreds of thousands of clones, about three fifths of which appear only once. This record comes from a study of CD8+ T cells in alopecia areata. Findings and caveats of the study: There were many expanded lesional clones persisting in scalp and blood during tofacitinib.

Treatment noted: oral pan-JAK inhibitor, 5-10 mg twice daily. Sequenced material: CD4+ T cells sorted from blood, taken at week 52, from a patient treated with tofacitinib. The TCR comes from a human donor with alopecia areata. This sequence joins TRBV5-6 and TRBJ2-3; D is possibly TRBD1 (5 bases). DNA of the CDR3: TGTGCCAGCGGGGCGAGAGATACGCAGTATTTT. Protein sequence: CASGARDTQYF.